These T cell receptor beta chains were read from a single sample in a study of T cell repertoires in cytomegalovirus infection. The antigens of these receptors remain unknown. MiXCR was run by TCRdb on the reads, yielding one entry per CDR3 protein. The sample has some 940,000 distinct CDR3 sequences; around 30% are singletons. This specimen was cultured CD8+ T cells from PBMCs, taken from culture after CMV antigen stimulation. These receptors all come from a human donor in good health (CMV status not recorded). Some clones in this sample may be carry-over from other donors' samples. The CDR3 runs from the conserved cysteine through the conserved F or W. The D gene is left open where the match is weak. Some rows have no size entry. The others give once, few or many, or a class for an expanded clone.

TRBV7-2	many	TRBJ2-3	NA	CASSLGGRRIGGDTDTQYF	TGTGCCAGCAGCTTAGGGGGGCGCAGGATCGGAGGGGACACAGATACGCAGTATTTT
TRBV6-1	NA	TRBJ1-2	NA	CASGFGTFLNYGYTF	TGTGCCAGCGGGTTCGGGACATTCTTGAACTATGGCTACACCTTC
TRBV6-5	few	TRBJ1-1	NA	CASRSPMLNTEAFF	TGTGCCAGCAGGTCACCAATGCTGAACACTGAAGCTTTCTTT
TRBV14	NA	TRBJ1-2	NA	CASSPGGMGYTF	TGTGCCAGCAGCCCTGGGGGGATGGGCTACACCTTC
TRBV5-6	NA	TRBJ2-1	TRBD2	CAISSGGDFNEQFF	TGTGCCATCTCAAGCGGGGGGGACTTCAATGAGCAGTTCTTC
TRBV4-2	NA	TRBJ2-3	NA	CASSQGDSHTDTQYF	TGTGCCAGCAGCCAAGGGGACTCCCACACAGATACGCAGTATTTT
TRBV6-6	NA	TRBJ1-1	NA	CASSTPGPGAFF	TGTGCCAGCAGTACGCCCGGTCCCGGAGCTTTCTTT
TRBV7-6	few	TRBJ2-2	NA	CASSEGAVTNTGELFF	TGTGCCAGCAGCGAAGGGGCGGTGACAAACACCGGGGAGCTGTTTTTT
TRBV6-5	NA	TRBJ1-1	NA	CASSYRIQVSWAEAFF	TGTGCCAGCAGTTACCGGATACAGGTGTCTTGGGCTGAAGCTTTCTTT
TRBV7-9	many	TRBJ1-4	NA	CASSPSRGGEKLFF	TGTGCCAGCAGCCCCTCGCGGGGCGGCGAAAAACTGTTTTTT
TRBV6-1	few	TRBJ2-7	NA	CASTDVSYEQYF	TGTGCCAGCACGGATGTCTCCTACGAGCAGTACTTC
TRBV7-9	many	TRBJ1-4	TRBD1	CASSRRDRFEKLFF	TGTGCCAGCAGCCGCCGGGACAGGTTTGAAAAACTGTTTTTT
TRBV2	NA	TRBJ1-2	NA	CASSEGGTNYGYTF	TGTGCCAGCAGTGAAGGGGGCACTAACTATGGCTACACCTTC
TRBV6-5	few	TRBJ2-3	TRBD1	CASSAQGGEDTQYF	TGTGCCAGCAGTGCACAGGGGGGCGAAGATACGCAGTATTTT
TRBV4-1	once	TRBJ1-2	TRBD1	CARQGRSYTF	TGCGCCAGACAGGGGAGGAGCTACACCTTC
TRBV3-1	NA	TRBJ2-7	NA	CASSPATATSYEQYF	TGTGCCAGCAGCCCTGCGACAGCTACCTCCTACGAGCAGTACTTC
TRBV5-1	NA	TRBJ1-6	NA	CASSFDGSGRYNSPLHF	TGCGCCAGCAGCTTTGACGGCTCCGGTCGTTATAATTCACCCCTCCACTTT
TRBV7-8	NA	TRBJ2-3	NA	CASSLLEEEDTQYF	TGTGCCAGCAGCTTACTGGAGGAGGAAGATACGCAGTATTTT
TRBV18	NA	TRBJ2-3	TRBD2	CASSPRTSGALPTDTQYF	TGTGCCAGCTCACCAAGGACTAGCGGGGCGCTCCCCACAGATACGCAGTATTTT
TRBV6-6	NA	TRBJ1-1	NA	CASSFSRGGPNTEAFF	TGTGCCAGCAGTTTTTCCCGGGGGGGCCCGAACACTGAAGCTTTCTTT
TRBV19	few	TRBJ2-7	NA	CASSIDPDAGYEQYF	TGTGCCAGTAGTATAGACCCCGACGCGGGGTACGAGCAGTACTTC
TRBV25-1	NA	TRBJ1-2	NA	CASSERLAANYGYTF	TGTGCCAGCAGTGAGCGTCTGGCAGCTAACTATGGCTACACCTTC
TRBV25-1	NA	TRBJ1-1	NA	CASKGLEGMDTEAFF	TGTGCCAGCAAAGGTTTAGAGGGAATGGACACTGAAGCTTTCTTT
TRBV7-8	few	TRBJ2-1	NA	CASSQRGEGDNEQFF	TGTGCCAGCAGCCAACGAGGGGAAGGGGACAATGAGCAGTTCTTC
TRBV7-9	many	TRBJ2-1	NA	CASDSGTASYNEQFF	TGTGCCAGCGATTCCGGGACGGCCTCCTACAATGAGCAGTTCTTC
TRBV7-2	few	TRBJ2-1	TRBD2	CASRQLLGLAGVDEQFF	TGTGCCAGCAGACAACTACTGGGACTAGCGGGGGTAGATGAGCAGTTCTTC
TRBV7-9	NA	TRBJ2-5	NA	CASRLGETQYF	TGTGCCAGCAGGCTGGGGGAGACCCAGTACTTC
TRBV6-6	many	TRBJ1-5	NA	CASSRQAGNQPQHF	TGTGCCAGCAGTCGACAGGCGGGCAATCAGCCCCAGCATTTT
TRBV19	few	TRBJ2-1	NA	CATRTGRGQYNEQFF	TGTGCCACCCGAACGGGGCGGGGGCAATACAATGAGCAGTTCTTC
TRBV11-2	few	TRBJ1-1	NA	CASSFSSQGLATEAFF	TGTGCCAGCAGCTTCTCCTCTCAGGGGTTAGCGACTGAAGCTTTCTTT
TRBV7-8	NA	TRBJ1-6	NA	CASSLAPQGMNSPLHF	TGTGCCAGCAGCTTAGCGCCTCAGGGTATGAATTCACCCCTCCACTTT
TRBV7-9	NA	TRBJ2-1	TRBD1	CASSPRTGGMDEQFF	TGTGCCAGCAGCCCCCGGACAGGGGGCATGGATGAGCAGTTCTTC
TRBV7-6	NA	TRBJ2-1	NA	CASSPPTSPDEQFF	TGTGCCAGCAGCCCTCCAACTAGTCCGGATGAGCAGTTCTTC
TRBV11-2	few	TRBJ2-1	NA	CASSLGFFQFF	TGTGCCAGCAGCTTAGGATTTTTTCAGTTCTTC
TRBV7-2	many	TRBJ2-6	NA	CASSLVAQNSGANVLTF	TGTGCCAGCAGCTTAGTGGCGCAAAACTCTGGGGCCAACGTCCTGACTTTC
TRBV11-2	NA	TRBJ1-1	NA	CTSSGGMNTEAFF	TGTACCAGTTCCGGGGGAATGAACACTGAAGCTTTCTTT
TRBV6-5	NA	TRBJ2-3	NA	CASSYGTATDTQYF	TGTGCCAGCAGTTACGGCACAGCCACAGATACGCAGTATTTT
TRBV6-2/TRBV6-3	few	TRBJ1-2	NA	CASSPLGFSGYTF	TGTGCCAGCAGCCCCTTGGGTTTTTCTGGCTACACCTTC
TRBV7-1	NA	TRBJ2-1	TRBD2	CASSQLAGVIYEQFF	TGTGCCAGCAGCCAACTAGCGGGGGTAATTTATGAGCAGTTCTTC
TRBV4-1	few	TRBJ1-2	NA	CASSQETTLTQDGYTF	TGCGCCAGCAGCCAAGAAACGACTCTCACGCAAGATGGCTACACCTTC
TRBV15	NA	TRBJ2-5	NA	CATSSRRRETQYF	TGTGCCACCAGCAGTCGGCGGAGAGAGACCCAGTACTTC
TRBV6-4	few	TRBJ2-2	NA	CASRPATGELFF	TGTGCCAGCAGACCAGCCACCGGGGAGCTGTTTTTT